These 22 T cell receptor beta chains share one sample of origin, sequenced in a study of blood T cell repertoires in COVID-19. The data were produced by immunoSEQ multiplex PCR, yet TCRdb's version contains in-frame clones alone and is incomplete. The data show 250,000 to 350,000 clones, with roughly 90% seen just once and around 1% held by the top ten. The material sequenced was PBMCs or T cells enriched from blood (not recorded which). The source of these receptors is a woman younger than 45 who had recovered from COVID-19.

The chain recombines TRBV5-6 with TRBJ2-7; the match to TRBD1 covers 10 bases. The CDR3 extends over 14 amino acids. Germline loops: CDR1 SGHDT, CDR2 YYEEEE. Losses at the gene ends were 3 bases for V and 3 bases for J; bases not matched to a gene: 3. The CDR3 DNA follows: TGTGCCAGCAGCTCGGACAGGGGGATCTACGAGCAGTACTTC. It codes for CASSSDRGIYEQYF. The full variable domain, with the rest looked up from reference TRBV5-6 and TRBJ2-7, is DAGVTQSPTHLIKTRGQQVTLRCSPKSGHDTVSWYQQALGQGPQFIFQYYEEEERQRGNFPDRFSGHQFPNYSSELNVNALLLGDSALYLCASSSDRGIYEQYFGPGTRLTVT.

The chain recombines TRBV30 with TRBJ2-7; 9 bases fit TRBD2. The germline V gene has CDR1 GTSNPN and CDR2 SVGIG (reference sequence). With 4 bases clipped from V and 0 bases from J, the junction kept 10 bases outside the gene matches. This CDR3 has 16 residues. CDR3 sequence reads: CAWTGLAPAVSYEQYF. The CDR3 DNA reads as TGTGCCTGGACCGGACTAGCGCCCGCTGTCTCCTACGAGCAGTACTTC.

The chain has TRBV27 and TRBJ2-7; TRBD2 agrees at 8 bases. Germline CDR1 MNHEY, CDR2 SMNVEV (reference sequence). V dropped 6 bases and J dropped 2; count of bases not matched to a gene: 6. The CDR3 consists of 14 residues. CDR3 DNA: TGTGCCAGCAGGTTTGCGGGGGGCCCCTACGAGCAGTACTTC. It is translated as CASRFAGGPYEQYF.

The V and J genes are TRBV12-2 and TRBJ2-7; the table assigns TRBD1, which was not confirmed against the DNA. TRBV12-2 is reported as a pseudogene. The CDR3 totals 15 residues. The CDR3 nucleotides are TGTGCAAGTCGCTTAGCTGGGACAGGGAAATACGAGCAGTACTTC. Its protein is CASRLAGTGKYEQYF.

This chain uses TRBV7-2 with TRBJ2-3; 7 bases are a match to TRBD1. The ends lost 5 bases at V and 2 bases at J; junction bases unmatched: 7. Germline V gene sequence: CDR1 SGHTA, CDR2 FQGNSA. The CDR3 is made up of 15 amino acids. For the CDR3, the DNA is TGTGCCAGCAGCCCATACGGGACAGACACAGATACGCAGTATTTT. Its protein product is CASSPYGTDTDTQYF. The full variable domain, in which reference TRBV7-2 and TRBJ2-3 provide the parts outside the CDR3, is GAGVSQSPSNKVTEKGKDVELRCDPISGHTALYWYRQSLGQGLEFLIYFQGNSAPDKSGLPSDRFSAERTGGSVSTLTIQRTQQEDSAVYLCASSPYGTDTDTQYFGPGTRLTVL.

The chain couples TRBV5-1 to TRBJ1-4; D is undetermined. The length of the CDR3 is 16 residues. Trimming shortened V by 1 base and J by 5 bases, and 15 bases separated the two germline ends. CDR1 and CDR2 from the germline V gene are SGHRS and YFSETQ. CDR3 sequence: CASSLRPPGLNEKLFF. CDR3 nucleotides: TGCGCCAGCAGCTTGCGTCCTCCAGGCCTAAATGAAAAACTGTTTTTT.

The chain joins TRBV10-3 to TRBJ2-5; 10 nucleotides match TRBD1. CDR3 length equals 13 residues. The V and J ends lost 6 bases and 5 bases, in that order; junction bases with no gene match: 3. The germline CDR1 and CDR2 sequences are ENHRY and SYGVKD. The chain's CDR3 is CAISPTGGETQYF. DNA for the CDR3: TGTGCCATCAGCCCGACAGGGGGCGAGACCCAGTACTTC.

The CDR3 protein is CASSIGQGAEAFF. The CDR3 DNA sequence: TGTGCCAGTAGTATCGGACAGGGGGCTGAAGCTTTCTTT. This chain links TRBV19 with TRBJ1-1; 10 bases are shared with TRBD1. Germline-derived CDR1 and CDR2 are LNHDA and SQIVND (reference sequence). V lost 3 bases to trimming and J lost 6 bases; unmatched junction nucleotides: 1. This CDR3 region has 13 residues.

This clone showed up just once. The CDR3 DNA reads as TGTGCCAGCAGTTCTGCATCGGACCGGGGTCACTATGGCTACACCTTC. Amino acid sequence: CASSSASDRGHYGYTF. The chain links TRBV28 to TRBJ1-2; the D is unclear. The CDR3 is 16 amino acids. Germline V gene data show CDR1 as MDHEN and CDR2 as SYDVKM. Trimming cost V 4 bases and J 3 bases, with 18 bases left between them.

This clone was observed a few times. The chain employs TRBV9 and TRBJ2-7; 7 bases agree with TRBD2. The V segment lost 6 bases and the J segment 4 bases; nucleotides outside the gene matches: 10. Germline CDR1 is SGDLS and CDR2 is YYNGEE. The CDR3 runs to 14 residues. The DNA of the CDR3 is TGTGCCAGCAACCCCGGGGGGACCGCTTACGAGCAGTACTTC. Translating it yields CASNPGGTAYEQYF. Full variable domain (missing parts from reference TRBV9 and TRBJ2-7): DSGVTQTPKHLITATGQRVTLRCSPRSGDLSVYWYQQSLDQGLQFLIQYYNGEERAKGNILERFSAQQFPDLHSELNLSSLELGDSALYFCASNPGGTAYEQYFGPGTRLTVT.

The chain has TRBV27 and TRBJ2-1; D is unresolved. Trimming took 3 bases from V and 1 from J, leaving 10 bases between them. Germline CDR1 is MNHEY and CDR2 is SMNVEV (reference sequence). The CDR3 runs 15 residues. The CDR3 loop reads CASSLGRPSYNEQFF. CDR3 in DNA: TGTGCCAGCAGTTTGGGCAGACCGTCCTACAATGAGCAGTTCTTC.

The J gene is TRBJ2-7, the V gene TRBV3-1 (or the pseudogene TRBV3-2); a possible D gene is TRBD2 (5 bases). V lost 4 bases to trimming and J lost 1 base, with 17 bases between them. CDR1 LGHDT and CDR2 YNNKEL come from the germline V gene (reference sequence). The CDR3 is 16 residues long. CDR3 in DNA: TGTGCCAGCAGCCGGGAGACTACCTCTACTTCCTACGAGCAGTACTTC. This gives the protein CASSRETTSTSYEQYF.

The chain carries TRBV29-1 and TRBJ1-2; the D is unclear. CDR1 is SQVTM, CDR2 ANQGSEA, per germline. The CDR3 is made up of 13 amino acids. Trimming pared 6 bases from V and 6 bases from J, leaving 17 bases between. CDR3 DNA sequence: TGCAGCGTCGCTACCTACCCCTTCGATGGCTACACCTTC. It codes for CSVATYPFDGYTF.

The genes are TRBV27 and TRBJ1-2; D call uncertain. Germline CDR1 is MNHEY and CDR2 is SMNVEV (reference sequence). V gave up 6 bases and J gave up 4 bases, with 18 bases separating them. The CDR3 is made up of 15 amino acids. CDR3 DNA: TGTGCCAGCAGGATGGGAACGGGGATCGCCTATGGCTACACCTTC. It encodes CASRMGTGIAYGYTF.

The chain couples TRBV18 to TRBJ1-5; 7 bases fit TRBD1. This CDR3 is 14 amino acids long. Germline lookup yields CDR1 KGHSH and CDR2 LQKENI. Trimming at V came to 5 bases and at J to 4 bases, leaving 5 bases not matched to a gene. This CDR3 is CASSSATGNQPQHF. In DNA, the CDR3 is TGTGCCAGCTCATCAGCGACAGGGAATCAGCCCCAGCATTTT.

This clone was seen at least ten times. V and J are TRBV7-8 and TRBJ2-6; 7 bases agree with TRBD1. The junction had 6 bases not matched to a gene; V was cut back by 1 base and J by 0 bases. From germline, CDR1 is SGHVS and CDR2 FQNEAQ. This CDR3 contains 18 residues. CDR3 nucleotides: TGTGCCAGCAGCTTAGGTTACACAGGGGTCTCTGGGGCCAACGTCCTGACTTTC. Amino acid sequence: CASSLGYTGVSGANVLTF.

This clone appeared a single time. The chain links TRBV19 to TRBJ1-2; D remains unclear. Germline assignment: CDR1 LNHDA and CDR2 SQIVND (reference sequence). CDR3 length: 12 amino acids. Between the trimmed V and J ends, which lost 3 bases and 4 bases, there was a span of 6 bases. CDR3 sequence: CASSIFGYGYTF. CDR3 coding DNA: TGTGCCAGTAGTATTTTCGGCTATGGCTACACCTTC.

The chain employs TRBV7-8 and TRBJ2-3, with TRBD2 identical over 14 bases. The ends lost 5 bases at V and 5 bases at J; junction bases unmatched: 6. The CDR3 has 16 residues. The germline gives CDR1 SGHVS, CDR2 FQNEAQ. The CDR3 DNA is TGTGCCAGCAGCCCTAGACTAGCGGGAGGGGTAGATACGCAGTATTTT. This sequence encodes CASSPRLAGGVDTQYF.

The J gene is TRBJ2-7, the V gene TRBV7-9; 9 positions match TRBD1. Germline CDR1 reads SEHNR; CDR2 reads FQNEAQ (reference sequence). Trimming took 6 bases from V and 4 from J; bases not matched to a gene: 10. The CDR3 runs to 15 residues. Here the CDR3 reads CASRPTGGGRYEQYF. In DNA, the CDR3 is TGTGCCAGCAGACCAACAGGGGGCGGTCGGTACGAGCAGTACTTC.

The gene calls are TRBV5-4 and TRBJ2-1, with 13 bases that match TRBD2. With V trimmed by 4 bases and J by 15 bases, 22 bases remained unmatched. This CDR3 has 18 amino acids. Germline CDR1 and CDR2: SGHNT and YYREEE (reference sequence). The CDR3 protein is CASSNGTSGVEGRAPAFF. The CDR3 DNA sequence: TGTGCCAGCAGCAACGGGACTAGCGGGGTGGAGGGCCGAGCTCCAGCGTTCTTC.

The chain employs TRBV24-1 and TRBJ1-5; TRBD1 is a possible D gene (5 bases). Between the trimmed V and J ends, which lost 4 bases and 4 bases, there was a span of 19 bases. Germline V gives CDR1 KGHDR, CDR2 SFDVKD. The CDR3 is made up of 17 amino acids. CDR3 nucleotides: TGTGCCACCAGTGACCGAAAAGAACGTGACAGAAATCAGCCCCAGCATTTT. It yields the protein CATSDRKERDRNQPQHF.

The chain couples TRBV6-5 to TRBJ1-2; D might be TRBD1 (5 bases). This CDR3 is 16 amino acids long. With 1 base removed from V and 2 bases from J, the gap between germline ends came to 14 bases. Per germline, CDR1 MNHEY and CDR2 SVGAGI. DNA of the CDR3: TGTGCCAGCAGTTACTGGGCGGGGGGAGGCAACTATGGCTACACCTTC. This translates into CASSYWAGGGNYGYTF.